The rows below give T cell receptor beta chains drawn from one sample of a study of beta chain features in type 1 diabetes. TCRdb keeps only in-frame clones here, not all; method: immunoSEQ multiplex PCR. There are 250,000 to 300,000 clones in the sample; about 8% occur only once, and more than 1% lies in the top ten. Material: central memory CD4+ T cells from blood. These receptors were collected from a woman between 18 and 29 years old in good health. The CDR3 runs from the conserved cysteine through the conserved F or W. The D gene is left open where the match is weak. The size of a clone is reported for some rows only, either as once, few or many, or as a class for expanded clones.

cdr3_aa: CASRPRVQGGDTGELFF; cdr3_nt: TGTGCCAGCAGACCCCGGGTGCAGGGAGGGGACACCGGGGAGCTGTTTTTT; d_call: TRBD2; j_call: TRBJ2-2; v_call: TRBV7-2; cdr3_length: 17; clone_size: few
cdr3_aa: CASSLGAHLYGYTF; cdr3_nt: TGTGCCAGCAGTTTGGGGGCCCACCTCTATGGCTACACCTTC; d_call: NA; j_call: TRBJ1-2; v_call: TRBV28; cdr3_length: 14; clone_size: few
cdr3_aa: CSAEQGRRYGYTF; cdr3_nt: TGCAGCGCTGAACAGGGGAGGCGTTATGGCTACACCTTC; d_call: TRBD1; j_call: TRBJ1-2; v_call: TRBV29-1; cdr3_length: 13; clone_size: few
cdr3_aa: CASSLIEAAGGGELFF; cdr3_nt: TGCGCCAGCAGCTTGATCGAAGCTGCGGGAGGCGGGGAGCTGTTTTTT; d_call: TRBD2; j_call: TRBJ2-2; v_call: TRBV5-1; cdr3_length: 16; clone_size: NA
cdr3_aa: CASRQGQGNTGELFF; cdr3_nt: TGTGCCAGCAGGCAAGGACAGGGCAACACCGGGGAGCTGTTTTTT; d_call: TRBD1; j_call: TRBJ2-2; v_call: TRBV28; cdr3_length: 15; clone_size: NA
cdr3_aa: CASSLIRLTEAFF; cdr3_nt: TGTGCCAGCAGTTTAATACGGTTAACTGAAGCTTTCTTT; d_call: NA; j_call: TRBJ1-1; v_call: TRBV28; cdr3_length: 13; clone_size: few
cdr3_aa: CASGLAQNEQFF; cdr3_nt: TGTGCTAGTGGTTTAGCCCAGAATGAGCAGTTCTTC; d_call: NA; j_call: TRBJ2-1; v_call: TRBV12-5; cdr3_length: 12; clone_size: NA
cdr3_aa: CASSLGGLAKSSYNEQFF; cdr3_nt: TGTGCCAGCAGCTTAGGGGGACTAGCGAAAAGCTCCTACAATGAGCAGTTCTTC; d_call: TRBD2; j_call: TRBJ2-1; v_call: TRBV7-2; cdr3_length: 18; clone_size: NA
cdr3_aa: CASGEGAPGGYTF; cdr3_nt: TGTGCCAGCGGCGAGGGGGCGCCGGGTGGCTACACCTTC; d_call: TRBD1; j_call: TRBJ1-2; v_call: TRBV6-1; cdr3_length: 13; clone_size: NA
cdr3_aa: CASSLPSANEQFF; cdr3_nt: TGTGCCAGCAGCTTGCCTAGCGCGAATGAGCAGTTCTTC; d_call: NA; j_call: TRBJ2-1; v_call: TRBV5-6; cdr3_length: 13; clone_size: many
cdr3_aa: CASSRTGEQGDTQYF; cdr3_nt: TGTGCCAGCAGCCGCACCGGAGAACAGGGAGATACGCAGTATTTT; d_call: NA; j_call: TRBJ2-3; v_call: TRBV9; cdr3_length: 15; clone_size: NA
cdr3_aa: CASSSRSPYTGELFF; cdr3_nt: TGTGCCAGCAGTTCCAGGAGTCCATACACCGGGGAGCTGTTTTTT; d_call: NA; j_call: TRBJ2-2; v_call: TRBV27; cdr3_length: 15; clone_size: few
cdr3_aa: CASSFGARHEVGYQETQYF; cdr3_nt: TGTGCCAGCAGCTTTGGAGCGAGGCACGAGGTCGGTTACCAAGAGACCCAGTACTTC; d_call: NA; j_call: TRBJ2-5; v_call: TRBV11-2; cdr3_length: 19; clone_size: few
cdr3_aa: CASSVDLGGRYEQFF; cdr3_nt: TGTGCCAGCAGCGTAGATTTGGGGGGGAGATATGAGCAGTTCTTC; d_call: TRBD2; j_call: TRBJ2-1; v_call: TRBV9; cdr3_length: 15; clone_size: few
cdr3_aa: CASGSTRGAGETQYF; cdr3_nt: TGTGCCAGTGGATCGACTAGGGGAGCTGGAGAGACCCAGTACTTC; d_call: NA; j_call: TRBJ2-5; v_call: TRBV18; cdr3_length: 15; clone_size: few
cdr3_aa: CASRPPYQGTGELFF; cdr3_nt: TGTGCCAGCAGACCTCCCTACCAGGGCACCGGGGAGCTGTTTTTT; d_call: NA; j_call: TRBJ2-2; v_call: TRBV11-2; cdr3_length: 15; clone_size: few
cdr3_aa: CASSFDTSGANVLTF; cdr3_nt: TGTGCCAGCAGCTTTGACACGTCTGGGGCCAACGTCCTGACTTTC; d_call: NA; j_call: TRBJ2-6; v_call: TRBV7-2; cdr3_length: 15; clone_size: few
cdr3_aa: CASSVGGQVETQYF; cdr3_nt: TGTGCCAGCAGTGTGGGGGGCCAGGTAGAGACCCAGTACTTC; d_call: NA; j_call: TRBJ2-5; v_call: TRBV6-1; cdr3_length: 14; clone_size: few
cdr3_aa: CASSLSQFRDQPQHF; cdr3_nt: TGTGCCAGCAGCTTATCTCAGTTTCGCGATCAGCCCCAGCATTTT; d_call: NA; j_call: TRBJ1-5; v_call: TRBV7-2; cdr3_length: 15; clone_size: NA
cdr3_aa: CASRDGFEAFF; cdr3_nt: TGTGCCAGTAGGGATGGATTTGAAGCTTTCTTT; d_call: NA; j_call: TRBJ1-1; v_call: TRBV19; cdr3_length: 11; clone_size: NA
cdr3_aa: CASSPPRGHAGELFF; cdr3_nt: TGTGCCAGCAGCCCCCCTCGGGGCCACGCCGGGGAGCTGTTTTTT; d_call: NA; j_call: TRBJ2-2; v_call: TRBV5-6; cdr3_length: 15; clone_size: few
cdr3_aa: CASSQDIGRAYEQYF; cdr3_nt: TGCGCCAGCAGCCAAGATATCGGGAGGGCCTACGAGCAGTACTTC; d_call: TRBD2; j_call: TRBJ2-7; v_call: TRBV4-3; cdr3_length: 15; clone_size: NA
cdr3_aa: CAIKEAGVGNQPQHF; cdr3_nt: TGTGCCATCAAAGAGGCAGGGGTTGGCAATCAGCCCCAGCATTTT; d_call: NA; j_call: TRBJ1-5; v_call: TRBV10-3; cdr3_length: 15; clone_size: few
cdr3_aa: CASSAEGNQPQHF; cdr3_nt: TGTGCCAGCAGTGCCGAAGGGAATCAGCCCCAGCATTTT; d_call: NA; j_call: TRBJ1-5; v_call: TRBV2; cdr3_length: 13; clone_size: NA
cdr3_aa: CASRRGQGSEKLFF; cdr3_nt: TGTGCCAGCAGGCGGGGACAGGGATCTGAAAAACTGTTTTTT; d_call: TRBD1; j_call: TRBJ1-4; v_call: TRBV6-1; cdr3_length: 14; clone_size: NA
cdr3_aa: CASSKEVTDNEQFF; cdr3_nt: TGTGCCAGCAGTAAGGAAGTCACTGACAATGAGCAGTTCTTC; d_call: NA; j_call: TRBJ2-1; v_call: TRBV2; cdr3_length: 14; clone_size: few
cdr3_aa: CASSLTSNQPQHF; cdr3_nt: TGTGCCAGCAGCTTAACTTCGAATCAGCCCCAGCATTTT; d_call: NA; j_call: TRBJ1-5; v_call: TRBV7-3; cdr3_length: 13; clone_size: many
cdr3_aa: CASSKRLGSMDEQFF; cdr3_nt: TGTGCCAGCAGCAAAAGACTAGGTAGTATGGATGAGCAGTTCTTC; d_call: NA; j_call: TRBJ2-1; v_call: TRBV11-2; cdr3_length: 15; clone_size: few
cdr3_aa: CASSQAGQGKGATNEKLFF; cdr3_nt: TGCGCCAGCAGCCAAGCTGGACAGGGAAAAGGTGCAACTAATGAAAAACTGTTTTTT; d_call: TRBD1; j_call: TRBJ1-4; v_call: TRBV4-1; cdr3_length: 19; clone_size: NA
cdr3_aa: CASRYDRAAYNEQFF; cdr3_nt: TGTGCCAGCAGGTATGACAGGGCAGCCTACAATGAGCAGTTCTTC; d_call: TRBD1; j_call: TRBJ2-1; v_call: TRBV2; cdr3_length: 15; clone_size: many